This T cell receptor beta chain was sequenced in a study of identical twins. MiXCR, run by TCRdb on the 5' RACE reads, gives a single entry per CDR3 protein. This sample has about 790,000 distinct CDR3 sequences, with roughly 20% found just once. The ends were cut back, 0 bases at V and 4 bases at J, with 14 bases in the middle. There are 16 residues in the CDR3. Germline assignment: CDR1 SGHKS and CDR2 YYEKEE (reference sequence). Separately, the same data were catalogued under a study of T cells expressing NK-cell markers.

The TCR originated in a woman between 18 and 29 years old in good health. The sample comprised PBMCs. The chain carries TRBV5-5 and TRBJ2-1; tentative D call: TRBD2 (6 bases). Here the CDR3 reads CASSLAEGGLYNEQFF. The CDR3 bases are TGTGCCAGCAGCTTGGCCGAGGGAGGCCTATACAATGAGCAGTTCTTC.